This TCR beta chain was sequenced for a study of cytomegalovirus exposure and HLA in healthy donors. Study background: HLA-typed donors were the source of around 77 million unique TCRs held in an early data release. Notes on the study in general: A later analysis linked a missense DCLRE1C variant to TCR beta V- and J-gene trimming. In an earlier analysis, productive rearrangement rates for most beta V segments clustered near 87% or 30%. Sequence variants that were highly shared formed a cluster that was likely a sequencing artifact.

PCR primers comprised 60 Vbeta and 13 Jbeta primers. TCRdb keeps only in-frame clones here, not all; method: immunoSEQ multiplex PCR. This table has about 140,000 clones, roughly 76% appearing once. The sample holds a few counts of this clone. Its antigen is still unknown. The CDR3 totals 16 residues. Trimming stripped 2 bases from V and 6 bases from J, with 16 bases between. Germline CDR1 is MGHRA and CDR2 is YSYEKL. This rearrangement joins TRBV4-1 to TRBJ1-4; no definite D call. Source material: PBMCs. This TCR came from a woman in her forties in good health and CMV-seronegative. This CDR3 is CASSQPTRGGHEKLFF. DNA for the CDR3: TGCGCCAGCAGCCAACCCACCCGGGGTGGGCATGAAAAACTGTTTTTT.